The 19 T cell receptor beta chains below were found in one sample sequenced in a study of Tregs in tolerant kidney transplant recipients. No antigens are known for them. Using immunoSEQ multiplex PCR, the repertoire was profiled, and TCRdb retains in-frame clones only, with some absent. The table has 25,000 to 35,000 clones, 82% seen once. The sample comprised Tregs from blood cultured with allogeneic cells. The receptors stem from a human donor in good health.

The chain joins TRBV5-1 to TRBJ1-4; TRBD1 aligns across 9 bases. The CDR3 sequence is 16 residues long. V lost 3 bases to trimming and J lost 5 bases; unmatched junction nucleotides: 8. Germline CDR1 SGHRS, CDR2 YFSETQ. The CDR3 nucleotides are TGCGCCAGCAGCTCCTTGGGACAGGGTGAGAATGAAAAACTGTTTTTT. Translation: CASSSLGQGENEKLFF.

The chain uses TRBV5-4 and TRBJ2-3; D possibly corresponds to TRBD1 (6 bases). Germline-derived CDR1 and CDR2 are SGHNT and YYREEE (reference sequence). CDR3 size: 14 residues. Deletions cut 4 bases from V and 2 bases from J, with 11 bases between. The chain's CDR3 is CASSPTGFTDTQYF. In nucleotides, the CDR3 is TGTGCCAGCAGCCCGACAGGCTTCACAGATACGCAGTATTTT. The full variable domain, rest sourced from reference TRBV5-4 and TRBJ2-3, is ETGVTQSPTHLIKTRGQQVTLRCSSQSGHNTVSWYQQALGQGPQFIFQYYREEENGRGNFPPRFSGLQFPNYSSELNVNALELDDSALYLCASSPTGFTDTQYFGPGTRLTVL.

This clone has just a few counts. Other DNA sequences within the sample encode an identical CDR3. The J gene is TRBJ2-3, the V gene TRBV28; D is uncertain. The germline gives CDR1 MDHEN, CDR2 SYDVKM. The ends were cut back, 2 bases at V and 1 base at J, with 7 bases in the middle. This CDR3 contains 14 residues. The DNA of the CDR3 is TGTGCCAGCAGTTTACCCCAAGGCACAGATACGCAGTATTTT. Encoded protein: CASSLPQGTDTQYF.

The genes are TRBV5-5 and TRBJ1-4, with 9 bases aligning to TRBD1. J was trimmed by 2 bases and V by 8 bases; bases with no gene match: 10. The CDR3 has 16 residues. Looked up from germline, CDR1 is SGHKS and CDR2 is YYEKEE (reference sequence). The CDR3 reads CASNPGQGPTNEKLFF. The CDR3, as DNA: TGTGCCAGTAACCCGGGACAGGGCCCCACTAATGAAAAACTGTTTTTT. Based on the CDR3 plus reference TRBV5-5 and TRBJ1-4, the full variable domain is DAGVTQSPTHLIKTRGQQVTLRCSPISGHKSVSWYQQVLGQGPQFIFQYYEKEERGRGNFPDRFSARQFPNYSSELNVNALLLGDSALYLCASNPGQGPTNEKLFFGSGTQLSVL.

As concerns this clone: With only one base between it and a far larger clone, this is likely a read error. J is TRBJ1-6 and V is TRBV2; a weak D match, TRBD1 (6 bases). The germline V and J ends were trimmed by 5 bases and 8 bases, with 19 bases remaining between them. The CDR3 length is 16 residues. Germline V lookup: CDR1 SNHLY, CDR2 FYNNEI. The CDR3 here is CASSTQIDRIYSPLHF. The DNA of the CDR3 is TGTGCCAGCAGTACTCAAATCGACAGGATCTATTCACCCCTCCACTTT.

The V call is TRBV5-4, the J call TRBJ2-7; D perhaps matches TRBD1 (6 bases). From germline, CDR1 is SGHNT and CDR2 YYREEE (reference sequence). V was clipped by 5 bases and J by 2 bases, with 14 bases between them. This CDR3 spans 14 amino acids. The DNA of the CDR3 is TGTGCCAGCAGGCGTACAGGGATGACCTACGAGCAGTACTTC. The encoded protein is CASRRTGMTYEQYF.

This chain uses TRBV11-2 with TRBJ2-2, with D perhaps TRBD1 (5 bases). Germline V gene data show CDR1 as SGHAT and CDR2 as FQNNGV. The CDR3 covers 16 residues. Trimming pared 0 bases from V and 2 bases from J, leaving 10 bases between. The CDR3 loop is CASSLDQGFNTGELFF. The CDR3 DNA follows: TGTGCCAGCAGCTTAGATCAGGGATTTAACACCGGGGAGCTGTTTTTT.

J is TRBJ1-6 and V is TRBV30, with D hard to call. V lost 1 base and J 6 bases, leaving 4 bases between the germline ends. Per germline, CDR1 GTSNPN and CDR2 SVGIG (reference sequence). The CDR3 contains 12 residues. The CDR3 DNA sequence: TGTGCCTGGAGTGGGACTAATTCACCCCTCCACTTT. This codes for CAWSGTNSPLHF.

This clone occurred once. This chain uses TRBV5-4 with TRBJ1-1, with 8 bases matching TRBD1. Looked up from germline, CDR1 is SGHNT and CDR2 is YYREEE (reference sequence). V lost 4 bases to trimming and J lost 2 bases; unmatched junction nucleotides: 10. The CDR3 totals 16 residues. The CDR3: CASSIEQGGLNTEAFF. CDR3 sequence (DNA): TGTGCCAGCAGCATCGAACAGGGGGGGCTTAACACTGAAGCTTTCTTT.

This sequence joins TRBV4-2 and TRBJ2-1; D unresolved. The V end was cut by 1 base, the J end by 9 bases, with 7 bases between. The CDR3 contains 12 residues. Germline CDR1 reads LGHNA; CDR2 reads YNFKEQ. The CDR3 sequence is CASSQAPFEQFF. The CDR3 coding sequence is TGTGCCAGCAGCCAAGCCCCATTTGAGCAGTTCTTC.

In the case of this clone: Additional DNA sequences in this sample encode the identical CDR3. V and J are TRBV4-2 and TRBJ2-3, with D unclear. Trimming stripped 0 bases from V and 6 bases from J, with 7 bases between. CDR1 is LGHNA and CDR2 is YNFKEQ in the germline V gene. The CDR3 consists of 13 residues. CDR3 sequence: CASSQEGGDTQYF. The CDR3 nucleotides are TGTGCCAGCAGCCAAGAAGGTGGGGATACGCAGTATTTT.

The chain uses TRBV5-5 and TRBJ1-1; the D is unclear. V lost 4 bases and J 5 bases, leaving 18 bases between the germline ends. CDR3 length equals 15 residues. Per germline, CDR1 SGHKS and CDR2 YYEKEE (reference sequence). The CDR3 here is CASSPRSLGGTEAFF. CDR3 nucleotides: TGTGCCAGCAGCCCCAGGAGCCTGGGAGGAACTGAAGCTTTCTTT.

The V and J genes are TRBV5-8 and TRBJ1-6, with D perhaps matching TRBD1 (5 bases). The ends were cut back, 5 bases at V and 17 bases at J, with 8 bases in the middle. CDR1 is SGHTS and CDR2 is YDEGEE in the germline V gene. The CDR3 runs 9 residues. In DNA form, the CDR3 reads TGTGCCAGCAGGCGGGGGTTCCACTTT. Amino acids: CASRRGFHF.

The V gene is TRBV10-3, the J gene TRBJ2-7; D could derive from TRBD1 or TRBD2 (5 bases each). This CDR3 region has 15 residues. The V gene's germline CDR1 is ENHRY and CDR2 SYGVKD. Trimming left V 4 bases short and J 6 bases short, with 19 bases between. As DNA, the CDR3 is TGTGCCATCAGTGCCGGGGCAGGTCCAGCTTCCGAGCAGTACTTC. Its protein is CAISAGAGPASEQYF.

V usage is TRBV4-2 and J usage is TRBJ2-2; 9 nucleotides agree with TRBD1. Trimming removed 4 bases from V and 1 base from J; junction bases left unmatched: 7. This CDR3 spans 17 amino acids. Germline V gene lookup returns CDR1 LGHNA and CDR2 YNFKEQ. The CDR3 DNA reads TGTGCCAGCAGCCGACGTTGGGGACAGGGGAACACCGGGGAGCTGTTTTTT. This sequence encodes CASSRRWGQGNTGELFF.

This clone was seen only once. V is TRBV2 and J is TRBJ2-5; maybe TRBD2 (5 bases). Germline V CDR1 and CDR2: SNHLY, FYNNEI. This CDR3 has 12 residues. Trimming removed 4 bases from V and 7 bases from J, with 10 bases in between. CDR3 region: CASSVLEATQYF. The CDR3 DNA is TGTGCCAGCAGTGTTTTGGAGGCGACCCAGTACTTC.

This clone came up a few times. The chain couples TRBV7-9 to TRBJ1-5; D perhaps matches TRBD1 (5 bases). V lost 3 bases to trimming and J lost 7 bases, with 22 bases between them. The length of the CDR3 is 17 residues. The V gene's germline CDR1 is SEHNR and CDR2 FQNEAQ (reference sequence). CDR3 residues: CASSFYSAFGGVQPQHF. CDR3 nucleotides: TGTGCCAGCAGCTTTTATTCCGCTTTCGGGGGAGTCCAGCCCCAGCATTTT. Full variable domain (missing parts from reference TRBV7-9 and TRBJ1-5): DTGVSQNPRHKITKRGQNVTFRCDPISEHNRLYWYRQTLGQGPEFLTYFQNEAQLEKSRLLSDRFSAERPKGSFSTLEIQRTEQGDSAMYLCASSFYSAFGGVQPQHFGDGTRLSIL.

Here the CDR3 reads CASSRTLGRVYGYTF. The CDR3 nucleotides are TGTGCCAGCAGCCGAACATTGGGCAGGGTTTATGGCTACACCTTC. The chain links TRBV7-9 to TRBJ1-2; weak D call: TRBD1 (5 bases). CDR1 SEHNR and CDR2 FQNEAQ come from the germline V gene (reference sequence). This CDR3 comprises 15 residues. Trimming cost V 5 bases and J 5 bases, with 18 bases left between them. The whole variable domain, filled in from reference TRBV7-9 and TRBJ1-2, reads DTGVSQNPRHKITKRGQNVTFRCDPISEHNRLYWYRQTLGQGPEFLTYFQNEAQLEKSRLLSDRFSAERPKGSFSTLEIQRTEQGDSAMYLCASSRTLGRVYGYTFGSGTRLTVV.

The chain recombines TRBV5-4 with TRBJ1-2; D call uncertain. The V gene's germline CDR1 is SGHNT and CDR2 YYREEE (reference sequence). The CDR3 is 13 residues long. Between the trimmed V and J ends, which lost 3 bases and 5 bases, there was a span of 11 bases. CDR3 nucleotides: TGTGCCAGCAGCTGGGCCAGCTCGTATGGCTACACCTTC. Translation: CASSWASSYGYTF. Combining the CDR3 with reference TRBV5-4 and TRBJ1-2 gives the whole variable domain ETGVTQSPTHLIKTRGQQVTLRCSSQSGHNTVSWYQQALGQGPQFIFQYYREEENGRGNFPPRFSGLQFPNYSSELNVNALELDDSALYLCASSWASSYGYTFGSGTRLTVV.